This T cell receptor (beta chain) was profiled in a study of naive and memory T cell subsets. A UMI-containing oligonucleotide was joined by 3' ligation to the TCR cDNA template. The SP2 primer and nested alpha and beta constant region primers amplified ligated cDNA in four rounds. TCRdb independently ran MiXCR on the 5' RACE reads; one entry per CDR3 protein. Among over 45,000 distinct CDR3 sequences listed, under 10% were seen once. This clonotype was seen only a few times. The receptor comes from a female donor in good health.

The CDR3 DNA is TGTGCCACCAGCAGAGATAATGGGAGAGGGGGCGACACCTTC. It codes for CATSRDNGRGGDTF. This chain links TRBV15 with TRBJ1-2, with 7 bases lining up with TRBD1. The germline V gene has CDR1 LNHNV and CDR2 YYDKDF (reference sequence). CDR3 length: 14 residues. V trimming: 0 bases; J trimming: 12 bases; junction bases outside the gene matches: 10.